The 17 T cell receptor beta chains reported below all come from one sample, sequenced in a study of multiple sclerosis patients with progressive multifocal leukoencephalopathy. The data were produced by immunoSEQ multiplex PCR, yet TCRdb's version contains in-frame clones alone and is incomplete. The sample shows tens of thousands of clones, more than 70% of them seen only once. As to time point: time of PML onset. Source: PBMCs, taken from a patient treated with natalizumab. These receptors were collected from a woman in her thirties with progressive multifocal leukoencephalopathy.

V gene TRBV18 combines with J gene TRBJ2-5, with D uncertain. The V gene's germline CDR1 is KGHSH and CDR2 LQKENI. This CDR3 has 14 residues. The V end was cut by 2 bases, the J end by 4 bases, with 11 bases between. CDR3 residues: CASSPTTERETQYF. CDR3 DNA sequence: TGTGCCAGCTCACCAACAACTGAGCGAGAGACCCAGTACTTC. Combining the CDR3 with reference TRBV18 and TRBJ2-5 gives the whole variable domain NAGVMQNPRHLVRRRGQEARLRCSPMKGHSHVYWYRQLPEEGLKFMVYLQKENIIDESGMPKERFSAEFPKEGPSILRIQQVVRGDSAAYFCASSPTTERETQYFGPGTRLLVL.

The chain links TRBV18 to TRBJ1-1, with a possible D match to TRBD1 (6 bases). The CDR3 runs 13 residues. Germline lookup yields CDR1 KGHSH and CDR2 LQKENI. With 3 bases removed from V and 3 bases from J, the gap between germline ends came to 8 bases. CDR3 bases: TGTGCCAGCTCACCGGGGGCGGACACTGAAGCTTTCTTT. Translating it yields CASSPGADTEAFF.

This clone appeared once. This chain joins TRBV1 and TRBJ1-1; TRBD1 is taken as the D call from the table, unchecked against the DNA. TRBV1 is noted as a pseudogene. The CDR3 consists of 17 residues. CDR3 sequence (DNA): TGCACCAGCAGCCAATGGGCGGGACAGTTGGTGAACACTGAAGCTTTCTTT. It specifies CTSSQWAGQLVNTEAFF.

The rearrangement links TRBV5-1 to TRBJ2-5; 10 bases fit TRBD2. This CDR3 is 17 amino acids long. Per the germline V gene, CDR1 is SGHRS and CDR2 is YFSETQ. V dropped 2 bases and J dropped 4; count of bases not matched to a gene: 11. This CDR3 is CASSFSPSGSGGETQYF. The CDR3 coding sequence is TGCGCCAGCAGCTTCTCGCCTAGCGGGAGTGGGGGAGAGACCCAGTACTTC. The full variable domain, its missing parts supplied by reference TRBV5-1 and TRBJ2-5, is KAGVTQTPRYLIKTRGQQVTLSCSPISGHRSVSWYQQTPGQGLQFLFEYFSETQRNKGNFPGRFSGRQFSNSRSEMNVSTLELGDSALYLCASSFSPSGSGGETQYFGPGTRLLVL.

The rearrangement uses TRBV7-2 and TRBJ2-3; 12 bases match TRBD2. V dropped 1 base and J dropped 2; count of bases not matched to a gene: 4. The germline gives CDR1 SGHTA, CDR2 FQGNSA. The CDR3 runs 17 residues. The CDR3 DNA sequence: TGTGCCAGCAGCTTAGGCGGACTAGCGGGGTTCACAGATACGCAGTATTTT. Translating gives CASSLGGLAGFTDTQYF.

This clone was found once. The chain recombines TRBV5-1 with TRBJ1-1, with unresolved D. CDR1 is SGHRS and CDR2 is YFSETQ in the germline V gene. Trimming took 0 bases from V and 2 from J, leaving 11 bases between them. The CDR3 totals 15 residues. The CDR3 loop reads CASSLVAGVNTEAFF. CDR3 DNA: TGCGCCAGCAGCTTGGTTGCAGGAGTTAACACTGAAGCTTTCTTT.

The chain uses TRBV25-1 and TRBJ1-2, with 8 bases aligning to TRBD1. The CDR3 contains 12 residues. Germline loops: CDR1 MGHDK, CDR2 SYGVNS. The V gene end was trimmed by 8 bases and the J gene end by 4 bases; junction bases not matched to a gene: 3. The CDR3 region has the DNA TGTGCCAGCCGGACAGGGCTCTATGGCTACACCTTC. Translated: CASRTGLYGYTF.

The genes are TRBV9 and TRBJ1-6; 9 bases are a match to TRBD1. This CDR3 spans 14 amino acids. V lost 3 bases and J lost 9; bases outside the gene matches: 4. Looked up from germline, CDR1 is SGDLS and CDR2 is YYNGEE. CDR3 sequence: CASSGATGGSPLHF. The CDR3 DNA sequence: TGTGCCAGCAGCGGAGCGACAGGGGGTTCACCCCTCCACTTT.

The chain links TRBV5-1 to TRBJ1-2; TRBD1 matches 11 bases. The trim removed 3 bases at V and 3 bases at J, leaving 7 bases unmatched. Germline V lookup: CDR1 SGHRS, CDR2 YFSETQ. The CDR3 is made up of 16 amino acids. In nucleotides, the CDR3 is TGCGCCAGCAGCTACGGGACAGGGGGACAACACTATGGCTACACCTTC. Its protein is CASSYGTGGQHYGYTF.

There are a few counts of this clone. Because the CDR3's place on the DNA is in doubt, the DNA is left out and the CDR3 is given as listed by TCRdb. The V and J genes are TRBV10-3 and TRBJ2-2; TRBD2 reflects the table's D call only, with no check against the DNA. Looked up from germline, CDR1 is ENHRY and CDR2 is SYGVKD. The CDR3 extends over 16 residues, inclusive of both ends. Here the CDR3 reads CATAGSSGRNTGELFF.

This sequence joins TRBV27 and TRBJ2-5; D unresolved. There are 13 residues in the CDR3. The V gene's germline CDR1 is MNHEY and CDR2 SMNVEV (reference sequence). V was pared by 4 bases and J by 6 bases, with 12 bases between. Written as DNA, the CDR3 is TGTGCCAGCAGTTCATCTATCGGAAAGACCCAGTACTTC. Residues: CASSSSIGKTQYF.

The V and J genes are TRBV2 and TRBJ1-1; D is perhaps TRBD1 (6 bases). The germline V gene encodes CDR1 SNHLY and CDR2 FYNNEI. Trimming stripped 8 bases from V and 10 bases from J, with 14 bases between. The CDR3 is made up of 11 amino acids. The CDR3 is CASDWGPGAFF. The CDR3 coding sequence is TGTGCCAGCGATTGGGGGCCGGGAGCTTTCTTT.

This chain connects TRBV30 to TRBJ2-3; D may correspond to TRBD1 or TRBD2 (5 bases each). The V end was cut by 3 bases, the J end by 4 bases, with 17 bases between. CDR1 is GTSNPN, CDR2 SVGIG, per germline (reference sequence). This CDR3 is built from 15 residues. The CDR3 sequence: CAWSPLSRDADTQYF. The CDR3 nucleotides read TGTGCCTGGAGCCCCCTTAGCCGGGACGCAGATACGCAGTATTTT.

The chain carries TRBV5-1 and TRBJ1-1; 9 bases agree with TRBD1. CDR1 and CDR2 from the germline V gene are SGHRS and YFSETQ. V shed 0 bases, J shed 2 bases, and the junction held 2 bases outside the gene matches. This CDR3 is 15 amino acids long. The CDR3 bases are TGCGCCAGCAGCTTGGGGGACAGGGACAACACTGAAGCTTTCTTT. Encoded protein: CASSLGDRDNTEAFF.

A single count supports this clone. V and J are TRBV30 and TRBJ1-4; D is possibly TRBD1 (6 bases). The CDR3 runs to 14 residues. Deletions cut 3 bases from V and 4 bases from J, with 12 bases between. CDR1 GTSNPN and CDR2 SVGIG come from the germline V gene (reference sequence). CDR3 nucleotides: TGTGCCTGGAGCAGGACAGCGCTTAATGAAAAACTGTTTTTT. Residues: CAWSRTALNEKLFF.

The chain's CDR3 is CASTYQGDNEQFF. As DNA, the CDR3 is TGTGCCAGCACTTACCAGGGGGACAATGAGCAGTTCTTC. This rearrangement joins TRBV2 to TRBJ2-1, with 7 nucleotides matching TRBD1. Germline CDR1 reads SNHLY; CDR2 reads FYNNEI. There are 13 residues in the CDR3. V was pared by 7 bases and J by 5 bases, with 5 bases of the junction left unmatched.

The chain is built from TRBV30 and TRBJ1-2; D gene uncertain. Germline V CDR1 and CDR2: GTSNPN, SVGIG (reference sequence). Between the trimmed V and J ends, which lost 2 bases and 4 bases, there was a span of 11 bases. The CDR3 loop spans 13 amino acids. The CDR3 spells CAWSLGRSYGYTF. In DNA, the CDR3 is TGTGCCTGGAGTCTAGGTCGTAGCTATGGCTACACCTTC.